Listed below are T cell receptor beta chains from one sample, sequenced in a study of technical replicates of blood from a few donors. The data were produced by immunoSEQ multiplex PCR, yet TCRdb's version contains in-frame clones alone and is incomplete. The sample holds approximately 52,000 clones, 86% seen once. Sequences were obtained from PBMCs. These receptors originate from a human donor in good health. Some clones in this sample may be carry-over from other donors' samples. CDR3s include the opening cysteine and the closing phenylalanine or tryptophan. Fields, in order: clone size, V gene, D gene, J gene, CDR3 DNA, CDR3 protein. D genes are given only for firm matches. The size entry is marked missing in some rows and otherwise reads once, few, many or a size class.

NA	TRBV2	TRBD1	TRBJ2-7	TGTGCCAGCAGACGGACAGGGACATCAATGTTAGGCTACGAGCAGTACTTC	CASRRTGTSMLGYEQYF
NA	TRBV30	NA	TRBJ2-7	TGTGCCTGGAGTACAAGCGGACCCTACGAGCAGTACTTC	CAWSTSGPYEQYF
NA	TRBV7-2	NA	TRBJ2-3	TGTGCCAGCAGCTTACCGATCGACAGTGGCCCTAAGCGCACAGATACGCAGTATTTT	CASSLPIDSGPKRTDTQYF
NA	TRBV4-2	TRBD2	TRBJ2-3	TGTGCCAGCAGCCAAGATCCAAGGACTAGCGGGGGGAAGGGAGATACGCAGTATTTT	CASSQDPRTSGGKGDTQYF
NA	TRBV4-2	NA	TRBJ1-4	TGTGCCAGCAGCCAAGTGGACCTAGGGGGGGGTAATGAAAAACTGTTTTTT	CASSQVDLGGGNEKLFF
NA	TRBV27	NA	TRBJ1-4	TGTGCCAGCAGTTTCGGCATAGGGGGTGAAAAACTGTTTTTT	CASSFGIGGEKLFF
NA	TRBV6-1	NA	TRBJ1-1	TGTGCCAGCAGAGAGGAACCTAACACTGAAGCTTTCTTT	CASREEPNTEAFF
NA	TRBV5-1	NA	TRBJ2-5	TGCGCCAGCAGCAACTACCCCCAAGAGACCCAGTACTTC	CASSNYPQETQYF
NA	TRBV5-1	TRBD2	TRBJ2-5	TGCGCCAGCAGCTTGGCTACTAGCGGGAGGGCCGTAGAGACCCAGTACTTC	CASSLATSGRAVETQYF
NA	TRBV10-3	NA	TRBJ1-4	TGTGCCATCAGTGAGTCGGGGAGCAGGGAAAAACTGTTTTTT	CAISESGSREKLFF
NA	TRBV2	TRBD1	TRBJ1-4	TGTGCCAGCAGGGGACAGGTTCTTACAAATGAAAAACTGTTTTTT	CASRGQVLTNEKLFF
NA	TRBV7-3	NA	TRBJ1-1	TGTGCCAGCAGCTTAATAGTGACAACTGAAGCTTTCTTT	CASSLIVTTEAFF
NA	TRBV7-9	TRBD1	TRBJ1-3	TGTGCCATACAGGGGAGGTCTGGAAACACCATATATTTT	CAIQGRSGNTIYF
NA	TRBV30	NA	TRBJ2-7	TGTGCCTGGAGAAGGGAGACCTACGAGCAGTACTTC	CAWRRETYEQYF
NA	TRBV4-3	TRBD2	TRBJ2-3	TGCGCCAGCAGCCGGACTAGGTCGGATACGCAGTATTTT	CASSRTRSDTQYF
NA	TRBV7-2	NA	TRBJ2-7	TGTGCCAGCAGCTTAGTTCTCGGGGGAAGGTACGAGCAGTACTTC	CASSLVLGGRYEQYF
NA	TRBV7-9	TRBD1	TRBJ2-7	TGTGCCAGCAGCCTGCGACAGGGGGCCTCCTACGAGCAGTACTTC	CASSLRQGASYEQYF
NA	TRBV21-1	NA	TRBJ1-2	TGTGCCAGCATCTACCCCCGGGACTCACCCCTCGGCTACACCTTC	CASIYPRDSPLGYTF
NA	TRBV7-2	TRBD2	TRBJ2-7	TGTGCCAGCAGCAAACTAGCGGGGGTCACCTACGAGCAGTACTTC	CASSKLAGVTYEQYF
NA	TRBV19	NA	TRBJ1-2	TGTGCCAGTAGTATCAGCAGGGTCGATGGCTACACCTTC	CASSISRVDGYTF
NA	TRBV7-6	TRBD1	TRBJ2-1	TGTGCCAGCAGCTTGGGGACAGCCACGCCTGAGCAGTTCTTC	CASSLGTATPEQFF
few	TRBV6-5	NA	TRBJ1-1	TGTGCCAGCAGTTACTCGAGGGAGACTATGCGGGCTTTCTTT	CASSYSRETMRAFF
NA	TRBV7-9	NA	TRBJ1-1	TGTGCCAGCAGCTTAGTCAGGGACACTGAAGCTTTCTTT	CASSLVRDTEAFF
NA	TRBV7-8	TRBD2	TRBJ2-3	TGTGCCAGCAGACCGTCACTAGCGACTCTCACAGATACGCAGTATTTT	CASRPSLATLTDTQYF
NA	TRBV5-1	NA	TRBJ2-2	TGCGCCAGCAGAGCGGACAGTTACACCGGGGAGCTGTTTTTT	CASRADSYTGELFF
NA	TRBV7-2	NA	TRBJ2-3	TGTGCCAGCAGCCGGGGGGATACGCAGTATTTT	CASSRGDTQYF
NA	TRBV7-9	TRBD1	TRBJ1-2	TGTGCCAGCAGCTCGGGACAGATGTATGGCTACACCTTC	CASSSGQMYGYTF
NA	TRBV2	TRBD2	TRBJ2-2	TGTGCCAGCAGTGATTTTAGCGGGGGTGCCGGGGAGCTGTTTTTT	CASSDFSGGAGELFF